This is a list of T cell receptor beta chains from one sample in a study of control samples from healthy donors and cancer patients. Using immunoSEQ multiplex PCR, the repertoire was profiled, and TCRdb retains in-frame clones only, with some absent. The profile shows about 110,000 clones, 90% of them singletons. The material sequenced was blood. The source is a human donor in good health. The donor label of this sample is uncertain. The CDR3 runs from the conserved cysteine through the conserved F or W. The order of the fields is J gene, V gene, D gene, CDR3 protein, CDR3 DNA. The D gene is left open where the match is weak.

J gene: TRBJ1-1
V gene: TRBV27
D gene: NA
CDR3 protein: CASRAAVMNTEAFF
CDR3 DNA: TGTGCCAGTCGGGCAGCTGTAATGAACACTGAAGCTTTCTTT

J gene: TRBJ2-7
V gene: TRBV2
D gene: NA
CDR3 protein: CASLRQFTSYEQYF
CDR3 DNA: TGTGCCAGCCTTCGACAGTTCACCTCCTACGAGCAGTACTTC

J gene: TRBJ1-5
V gene: TRBV19
D gene: NA
CDR3 protein: CASRADSFQPQHF
CDR3 DNA: TGTGCCAGTAGGGCCGACAGTTTTCAGCCCCAGCATTTT

J gene: TRBJ2-7
V gene: TRBV3-1/TRBV3-2
D gene: NA
CDR3 protein: CASSKTQVYHEQYF
CDR3 DNA: TGTGCCAGCAGCAAAACACAGGTCTACCACGAGCAGTACTTC

J gene: TRBJ2-7
V gene: TRBV27
D gene: NA
CDR3 protein: CASSLSGVPYEQYF
CDR3 DNA: TGTGCCAGCAGTTTATCAGGGGTGCCCTACGAGCAGTACTTC

J gene: TRBJ2-1
V gene: TRBV6-6
D gene: NA
CDR3 protein: CATQRGGQVDEQFF
CDR3 DNA: TGTGCCACCCAAAGGGGGGGGCAGGTCGATGAGCAGTTCTTC

J gene: TRBJ1-1
V gene: TRBV19
D gene: NA
CDR3 protein: CASSMGAGPNTEAFF
CDR3 DNA: TGTGCCAGTAGTATGGGGGCAGGGCCGAACACTGAAGCTTTCTTT

J gene: TRBJ1-5
V gene: TRBV7-8
D gene: NA
CDR3 protein: CASSLFGSNQPQHF
CDR3 DNA: TGTGCCAGCAGCTTATTTGGTAGCAATCAGCCCCAGCATTTT

J gene: TRBJ1-1
V gene: TRBV28
D gene: TRBD1
CDR3 protein: CASKTETGGATGVGEAFF
CDR3 DNA: TGTGCCAGCAAAACGGAGACAGGGGGCGCGACGGGTGTAGGTGAAGCTTTCTTT

J gene: TRBJ2-1
V gene: TRBV28
D gene: TRBD2
CDR3 protein: CASSLRSGGGRNEQFF
CDR3 DNA: TGTGCCAGCAGTTTAAGGTCGGGCGGGGGGAGGAATGAGCAGTTCTTC

J gene: TRBJ1-5
V gene: TRBV2
D gene: NA
CDR3 protein: CASSALDSNQPQHF
CDR3 DNA: TGTGCCAGCAGTGCTTTAGATAGCAATCAGCCCCAGCATTTT

J gene: TRBJ2-1
V gene: TRBV10-3
D gene: NA
CDR3 protein: CAIGGSDNEQFF
CDR3 DNA: TGTGCCATCGGGGGGTCTGATAATGAGCAGTTCTTC

J gene: TRBJ2-2
V gene: TRBV6-2/TRBV6-3
D gene: NA
CDR3 protein: CASSQDSLYTGELFF
CDR3 DNA: TGTGCCAGCAGTCAAGACAGCTTATACACCGGGGAGCTGTTTTTT

J gene: TRBJ2-7
V gene: TRBV4-2
D gene: TRBD1
CDR3 protein: CASSQDRGLVYEQYF
CDR3 DNA: TGTGCCAGCAGCCAAGACAGGGGGCTAGTGTACGAGCAGTACTTC

J gene: TRBJ2-3
V gene: TRBV11-2
D gene: NA
CDR3 protein: CASSRQPGTDTQYF
CDR3 DNA: TGTGCCAGCAGCAGACAACCGGGCACAGATACGCAGTATTTT

J gene: TRBJ1-5
V gene: TRBV5-1
D gene: NA
CDR3 protein: CASSFGLNQPQHF
CDR3 DNA: TGCGCCAGCAGCTTTGGTCTTAATCAGCCCCAGCATTTT

J gene: TRBJ1-1
V gene: TRBV30
D gene: NA
CDR3 protein: CAWSVRGMTEAFF
CDR3 DNA: TGTGCCTGGAGTGTCAGGGGAATGACTGAAGCTTTCTTT